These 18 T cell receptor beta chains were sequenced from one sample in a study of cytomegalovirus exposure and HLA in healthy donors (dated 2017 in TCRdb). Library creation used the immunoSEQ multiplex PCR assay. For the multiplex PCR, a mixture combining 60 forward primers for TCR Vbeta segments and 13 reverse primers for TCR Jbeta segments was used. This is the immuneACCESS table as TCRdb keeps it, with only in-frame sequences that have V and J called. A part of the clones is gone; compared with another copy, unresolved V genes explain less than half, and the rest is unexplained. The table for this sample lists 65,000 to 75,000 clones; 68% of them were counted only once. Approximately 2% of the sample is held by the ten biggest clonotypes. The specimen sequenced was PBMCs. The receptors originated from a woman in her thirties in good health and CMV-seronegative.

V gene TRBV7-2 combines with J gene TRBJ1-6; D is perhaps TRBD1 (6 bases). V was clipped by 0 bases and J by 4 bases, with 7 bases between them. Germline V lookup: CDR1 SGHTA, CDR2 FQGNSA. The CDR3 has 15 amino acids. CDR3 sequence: CASSLAGGYNSPLHF. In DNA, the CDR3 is TGTGCCAGCAGCTTAGCAGGGGGATATAATTCACCCCTCCACTTT.

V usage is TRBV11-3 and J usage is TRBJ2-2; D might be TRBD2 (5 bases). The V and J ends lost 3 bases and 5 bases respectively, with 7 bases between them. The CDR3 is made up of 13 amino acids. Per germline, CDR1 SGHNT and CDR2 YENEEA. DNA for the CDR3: TGTGCCAGCAGCTTCGGGGTAACCGGGGAGCTGTTTTTT. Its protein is CASSFGVTGELFF.

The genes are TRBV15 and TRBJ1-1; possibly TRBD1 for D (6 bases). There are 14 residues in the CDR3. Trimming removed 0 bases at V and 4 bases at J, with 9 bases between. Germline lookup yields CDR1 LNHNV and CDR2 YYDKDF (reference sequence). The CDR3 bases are TGTGCCACCAGCAGAGAAATAGGGGGCACTGAAGCTTTCTTT. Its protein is CATSREIGGTEAFF.

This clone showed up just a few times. DNA for the CDR3: TGTGCCAGCAGTCCCCCGTCTGGCAGGGGGGATTATGGCTACACCTTC. This encodes CASSPPSGRGDYGYTF. The V call is TRBV28, the J call TRBJ1-2; 7 bases match TRBD1. CDR1 and CDR2 (germline): MDHEN, SYDVKM. The trim removed 5 bases at V and 5 bases at J, leaving 14 bases unmatched. The CDR3 loop spans 16 amino acids.

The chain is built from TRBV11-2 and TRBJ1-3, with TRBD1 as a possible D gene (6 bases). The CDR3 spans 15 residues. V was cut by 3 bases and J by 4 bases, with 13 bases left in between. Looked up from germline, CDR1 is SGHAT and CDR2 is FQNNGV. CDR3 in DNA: TGTGCCAGCAGCTTTAGGGGGGGGCGAGGAAACACCATATATTTT. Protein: CASSFRGGRGNTIYF. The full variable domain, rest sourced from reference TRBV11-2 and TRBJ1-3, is EAGVAQSPRYKIIEKRQSVAFWCNPISGHATLYWYQQILGQGPKLLIQFQNNGVVDDSQLPKDRFSAERLKGVDSTLKIQPAKLEDSAVYLCASSFRGGRGNTIYFGEGSWLTVV.

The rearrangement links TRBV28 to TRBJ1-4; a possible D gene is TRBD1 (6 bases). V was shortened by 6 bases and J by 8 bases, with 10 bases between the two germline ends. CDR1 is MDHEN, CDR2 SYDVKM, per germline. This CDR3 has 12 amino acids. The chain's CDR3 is CASRDSREKLFF. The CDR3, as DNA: TGTGCCAGCAGGGACAGTCGGGAAAAACTGTTTTTT.

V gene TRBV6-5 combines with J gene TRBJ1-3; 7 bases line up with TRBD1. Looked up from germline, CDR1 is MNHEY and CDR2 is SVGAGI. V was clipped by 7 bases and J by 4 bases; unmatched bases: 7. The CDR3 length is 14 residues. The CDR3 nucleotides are TGTGCCAGCAAACAGGGGTCGTTCGGAAACACCATATATTTT. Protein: CASKQGSFGNTIYF.

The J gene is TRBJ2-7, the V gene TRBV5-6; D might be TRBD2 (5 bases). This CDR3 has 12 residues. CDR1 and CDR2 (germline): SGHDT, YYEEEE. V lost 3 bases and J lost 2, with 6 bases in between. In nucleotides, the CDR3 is TGTGCCAGCAGCTCGGGGACCTACGAGCAGTACTTC. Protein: CASSSGTYEQYF.

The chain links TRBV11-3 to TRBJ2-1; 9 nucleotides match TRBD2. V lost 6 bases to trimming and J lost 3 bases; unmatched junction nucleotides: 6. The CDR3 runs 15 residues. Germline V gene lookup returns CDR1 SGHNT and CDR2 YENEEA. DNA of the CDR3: TGTGCCAGCAGACCGGGACTAGCCGACTACAATGAGCAGTTCTTC. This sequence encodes CASRPGLADYNEQFF.

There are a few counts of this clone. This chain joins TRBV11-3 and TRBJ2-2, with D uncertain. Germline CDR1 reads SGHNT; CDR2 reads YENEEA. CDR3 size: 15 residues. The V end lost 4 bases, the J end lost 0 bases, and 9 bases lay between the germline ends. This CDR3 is CASSSDTANTGELFF. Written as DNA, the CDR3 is TGTGCCAGCAGCTCCGACACGGCGAACACCGGGGAGCTGTTTTTT.

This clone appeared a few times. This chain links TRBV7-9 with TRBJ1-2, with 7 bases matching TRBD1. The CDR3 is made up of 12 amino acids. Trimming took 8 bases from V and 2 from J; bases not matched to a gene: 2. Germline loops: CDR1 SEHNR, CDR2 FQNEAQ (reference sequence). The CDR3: CASLQGNYGYTF. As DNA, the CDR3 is TGTGCCAGCTTACAGGGGAACTATGGCTACACCTTC.

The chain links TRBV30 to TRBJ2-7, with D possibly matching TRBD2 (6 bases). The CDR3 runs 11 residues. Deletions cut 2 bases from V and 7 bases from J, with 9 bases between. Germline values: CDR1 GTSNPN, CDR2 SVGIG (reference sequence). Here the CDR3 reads CAWSSGVEQYF. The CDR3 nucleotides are TGTGCCTGGAGTTCGGGGGTTGAGCAGTACTTC.

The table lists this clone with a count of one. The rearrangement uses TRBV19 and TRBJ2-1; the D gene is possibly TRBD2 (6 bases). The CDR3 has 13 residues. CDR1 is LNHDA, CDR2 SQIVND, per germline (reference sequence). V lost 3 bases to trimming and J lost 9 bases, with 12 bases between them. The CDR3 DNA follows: TGTGCCAGTAGTATTAGCGGAACAGGTGAGCAGTTCTTC. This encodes CASSISGTGEQFF. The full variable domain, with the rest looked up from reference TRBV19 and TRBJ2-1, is DGGITQSPKYLFRKEGQNVTLSCEQNLNHDAMYWYRQDPGQGLRLIYYSQIVNDFQKGDIAEGYSVSREKKESFPLTVTSAQKNPTAFYLCASSISGTGEQFFGPGTRLTVL.

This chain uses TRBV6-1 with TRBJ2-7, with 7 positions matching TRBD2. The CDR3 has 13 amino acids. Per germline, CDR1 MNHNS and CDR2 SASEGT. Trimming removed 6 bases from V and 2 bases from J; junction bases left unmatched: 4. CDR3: CASSERGAYEQYF. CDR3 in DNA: TGTGCCAGCAGCGAACGGGGGGCCTACGAGCAGTACTTC.

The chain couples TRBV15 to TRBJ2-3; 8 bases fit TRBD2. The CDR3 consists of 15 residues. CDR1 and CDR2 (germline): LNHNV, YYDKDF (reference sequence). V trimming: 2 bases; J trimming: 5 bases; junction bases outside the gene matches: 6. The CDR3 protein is CATSRRGGQGDTQYF. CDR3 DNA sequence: TGTGCCACCAGCAGACGGGGGGGGCAGGGAGATACGCAGTATTTT.

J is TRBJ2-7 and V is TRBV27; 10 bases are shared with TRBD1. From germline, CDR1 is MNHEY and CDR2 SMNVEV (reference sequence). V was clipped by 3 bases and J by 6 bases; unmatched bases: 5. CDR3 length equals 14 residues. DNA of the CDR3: TGTGCCAGCAGTTTCTGGGACAGGGGAGGCGAGCAGTACTTC. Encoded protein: CASSFWDRGGEQYF.

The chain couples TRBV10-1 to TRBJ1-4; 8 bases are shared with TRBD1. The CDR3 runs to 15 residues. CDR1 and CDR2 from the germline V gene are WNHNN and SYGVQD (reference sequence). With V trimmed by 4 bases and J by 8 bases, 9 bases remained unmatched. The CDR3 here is CASSAGQGMNEKLFF. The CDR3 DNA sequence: TGCGCCAGCAGTGCCGGACAGGGAATGAACGAAAAACTGTTTTTT.

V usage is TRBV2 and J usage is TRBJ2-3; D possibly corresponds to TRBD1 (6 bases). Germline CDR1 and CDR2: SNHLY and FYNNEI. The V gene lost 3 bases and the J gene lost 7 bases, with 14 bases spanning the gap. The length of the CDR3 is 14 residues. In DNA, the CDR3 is TGTGCCAGCAGTGACCTAGCAGGGGCAAATACGCAGTATTTT. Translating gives CASSDLAGANTQYF.